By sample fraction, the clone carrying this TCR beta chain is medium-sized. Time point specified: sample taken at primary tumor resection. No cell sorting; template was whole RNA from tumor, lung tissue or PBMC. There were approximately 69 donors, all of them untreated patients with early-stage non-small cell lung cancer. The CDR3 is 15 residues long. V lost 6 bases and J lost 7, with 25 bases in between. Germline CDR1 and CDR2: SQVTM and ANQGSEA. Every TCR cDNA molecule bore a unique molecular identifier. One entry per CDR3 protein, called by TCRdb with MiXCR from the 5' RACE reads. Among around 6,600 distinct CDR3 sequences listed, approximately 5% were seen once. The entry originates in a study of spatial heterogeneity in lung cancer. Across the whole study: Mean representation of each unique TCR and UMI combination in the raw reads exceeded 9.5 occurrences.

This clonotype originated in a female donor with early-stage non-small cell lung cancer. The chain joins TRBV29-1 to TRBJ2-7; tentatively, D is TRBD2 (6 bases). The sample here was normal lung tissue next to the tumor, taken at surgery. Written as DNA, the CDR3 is TGCAGCGTCGCCCTGGGGAACTTTGGAGGGCAGGAGCAGTACTTC. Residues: CSVALGNFGGQEQYF.